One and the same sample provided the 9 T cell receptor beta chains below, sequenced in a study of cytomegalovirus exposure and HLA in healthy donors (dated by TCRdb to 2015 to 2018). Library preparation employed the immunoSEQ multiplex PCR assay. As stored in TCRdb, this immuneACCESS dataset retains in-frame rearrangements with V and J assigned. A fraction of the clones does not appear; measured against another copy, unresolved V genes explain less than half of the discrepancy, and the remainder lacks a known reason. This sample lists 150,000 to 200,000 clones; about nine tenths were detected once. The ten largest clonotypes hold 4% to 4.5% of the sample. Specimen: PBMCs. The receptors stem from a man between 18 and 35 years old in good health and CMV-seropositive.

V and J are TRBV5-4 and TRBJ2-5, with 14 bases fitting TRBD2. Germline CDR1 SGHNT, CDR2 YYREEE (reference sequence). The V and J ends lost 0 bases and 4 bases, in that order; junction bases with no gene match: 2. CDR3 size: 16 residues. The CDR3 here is CASSLEGLAGVETQYF. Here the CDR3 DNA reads TGTGCCAGCAGCTTGGAGGGACTAGCGGGAGTAGAGACCCAGTACTTC.

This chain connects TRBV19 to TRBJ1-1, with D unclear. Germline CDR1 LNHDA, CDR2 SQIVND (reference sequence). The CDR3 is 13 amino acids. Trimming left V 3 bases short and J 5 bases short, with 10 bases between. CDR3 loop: CASSISPRTEAFF. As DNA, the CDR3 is TGTGCCAGTAGTATTTCCCCCAGGACTGAAGCTTTCTTT.

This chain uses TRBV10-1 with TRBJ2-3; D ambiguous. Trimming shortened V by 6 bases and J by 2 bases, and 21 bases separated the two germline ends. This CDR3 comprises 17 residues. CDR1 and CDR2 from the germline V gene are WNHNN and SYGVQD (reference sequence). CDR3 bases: TGCGCCAGCAGGGATATGCTAGGAGCAGTTTTCACAGATACGCAGTATTTT. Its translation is CASRDMLGAVFTDTQYF.

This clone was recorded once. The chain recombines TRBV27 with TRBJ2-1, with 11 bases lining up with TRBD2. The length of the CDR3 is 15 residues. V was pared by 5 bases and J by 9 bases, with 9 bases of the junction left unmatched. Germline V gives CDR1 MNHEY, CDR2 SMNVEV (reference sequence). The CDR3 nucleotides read TGTGCCAGCAGTATTAGTAGCGGGAGGGCCGGTGAGCAGTTCTTC. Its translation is CASSISSGRAGEQFF.

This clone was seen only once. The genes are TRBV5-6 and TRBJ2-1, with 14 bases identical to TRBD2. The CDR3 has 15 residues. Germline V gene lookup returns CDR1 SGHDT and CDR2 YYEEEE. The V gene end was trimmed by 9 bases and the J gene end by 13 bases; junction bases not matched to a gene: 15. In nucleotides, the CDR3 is TGTGCCACCCAACAGTGGACTAGCGGGAGGATTAACCAGTTCTTC. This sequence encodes CATQQWTSGRINQFF.

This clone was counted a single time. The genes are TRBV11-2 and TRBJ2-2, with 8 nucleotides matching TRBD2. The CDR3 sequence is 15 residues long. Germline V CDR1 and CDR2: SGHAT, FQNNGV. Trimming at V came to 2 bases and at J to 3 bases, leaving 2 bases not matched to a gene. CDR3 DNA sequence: TGTGCCAGCAGCTTATACGGGAGGGACACCGGGGAGCTGTTTTTT. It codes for CASSLYGRDTGELFF.

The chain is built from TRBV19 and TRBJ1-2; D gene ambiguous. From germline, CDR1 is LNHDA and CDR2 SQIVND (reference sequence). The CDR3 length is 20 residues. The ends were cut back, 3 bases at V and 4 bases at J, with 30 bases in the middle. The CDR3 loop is CASSIQTRFPEVVIPYGYTF. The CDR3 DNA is TGTGCCAGTAGTATCCAGACAAGGTTCCCGGAGGTCGTGATCCCCTATGGCTACACCTTC.

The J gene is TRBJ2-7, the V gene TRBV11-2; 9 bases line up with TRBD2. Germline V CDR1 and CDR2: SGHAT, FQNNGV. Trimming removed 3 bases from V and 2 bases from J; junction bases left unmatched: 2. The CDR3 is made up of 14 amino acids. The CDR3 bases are TGTGCCAGCAGCTTCGCTAGCGGGGCCTACGAGCAGTACTTC. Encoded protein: CASSFASGAYEQYF. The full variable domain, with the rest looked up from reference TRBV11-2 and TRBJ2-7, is EAGVAQSPRYKIIEKRQSVAFWCNPISGHATLYWYQQILGQGPKLLIQFQNNGVVDDSQLPKDRFSAERLKGVDSTLKIQPAKLEDSAVYLCASSFASGAYEQYFGPGTRLTVT.

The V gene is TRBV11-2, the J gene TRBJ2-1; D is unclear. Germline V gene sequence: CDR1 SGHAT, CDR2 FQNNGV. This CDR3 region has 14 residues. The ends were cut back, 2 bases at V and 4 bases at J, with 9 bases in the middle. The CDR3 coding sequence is TGTGCCAGCAGCTTATCAGGCCCTTACAATGAGCAGTTCTTC. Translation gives CASSLSGPYNEQFF.